Below are 29 T cell receptor beta chains sequenced from a single sample in a study of cytomegalovirus exposure and HLA in healthy donors. TCRdb's table, derived via immunoSEQ multiplex PCR, lists solely in-frame clones and lacks some. The sample contains 350,000 or so clones, more than 80% of which appear only once. The sample consisted of PBMCs. These receptors all stem from a woman aged 18-29 years in good health and CMV-seronegative.

The J gene is TRBJ1-1, the V gene TRBV27, with a possible D match to TRBD1 (6 bases). Germline V gene data show CDR1 as MNHEY and CDR2 as SMNVEV (reference sequence). V dropped 5 bases and J dropped 0 bases, with 19 bases sitting between them. The CDR3 spans 17 residues. The CDR3 protein is CASSPPQGRAVNTEAFF. CDR3 sequence (DNA): TGTGCCAGCAGTCCCCCCCAGGGGAGGGCAGTGAACACTGAAGCTTTCTTT.

This chain connects TRBV5-1 to TRBJ2-1; D uncertain. Germline lookup yields CDR1 SGHRS and CDR2 YFSETQ. The V end lost 1 base, the J end lost 5 bases, and 7 bases lay between the germline ends. The CDR3 totals 13 residues. The CDR3 nucleotides read TGCGCCAGCAGCTTGACAGTTAACAATGAGCAGTTCTTC. Its translation: CASSLTVNNEQFF.

J is TRBJ2-1 and V is TRBV28; the match to TRBD2 covers 13 bases. The CDR3 has 16 amino acids. V dropped 2 bases and J dropped 8; count of bases not matched to a gene: 6. Germline CDR1 reads MDHEN; CDR2 reads SYDVKM. CDR3: CASSLGTSGISHEQFF. The CDR3 DNA sequence: TGTGCCAGCAGTTTAGGGACTAGCGGGATTTCGCATGAGCAGTTCTTC.

The chain carries TRBV27 and TRBJ2-5, with 9 bases identical to TRBD2. CDR1 and CDR2 (germline): MNHEY, SMNVEV (reference sequence). The CDR3 runs to 16 residues. V lost 8 bases and J lost 5; bases outside the gene matches: 15. CDR3 in amino acids: CASQRFSGRYEETQYF. The CDR3 DNA reads as TGTGCCAGCCAACGCTTTAGCGGGAGATACGAGGAGACCCAGTACTTC.

The chain joins TRBV7-9 to TRBJ1-1; D may be TRBD1 (6 bases). Per germline, CDR1 SEHNR and CDR2 FQNEAQ (reference sequence). Trimming shortened V by 5 bases and J by 3 bases, and 16 bases separated the two germline ends. The CDR3 is 15 amino acids. The CDR3 region has the DNA TGTGCCAGCAGCGCAAAACCAGGGGTAGACACTGAAGCTTTCTTT. It yields the protein CASSAKPGVDTEAFF.

This clone was observed a single time. The V call is TRBV27, the J call TRBJ2-1; possibly TRBD2 for D (5 bases). The germline V gene encodes CDR1 MNHEY and CDR2 SMNVEV (reference sequence). V dropped 0 bases and J dropped 4 bases, with 10 bases sitting between them. The CDR3 is 15 residues long. The DNA of the CDR3 is TGTGCCAGCAGTTTATCGGCTAGCTCTTACAATGAGCAGTTCTTC. Translating gives CASSLSASSYNEQFF.

The chain joins TRBV6-1 to TRBJ1-1, with 8 bases lining up with TRBD1. Germline V gene lookup returns CDR1 MNHNS and CDR2 SASEGT. Trimming at V came to 6 bases and at J to 5 bases, leaving 11 bases not matched to a gene. The CDR3 extends over 15 amino acids. The chain's CDR3 is CASRDHQGAGTEAFF. The CDR3 nucleotides are TGTGCCAGCAGAGACCACCAGGGGGCTGGTACTGAAGCTTTCTTT.

The chain employs TRBV27 and TRBJ2-7; 7 positions agree with TRBD1. Germline assignment: CDR1 MNHEY and CDR2 SMNVEV (reference sequence). The CDR3 spans 15 residues. Trimming cost V 3 bases and J 2 bases; bases outside gene matches: 7. CDR3 loop: CASSLGQSRTYEQYF. CDR3 nucleotide sequence: TGTGCCAGCAGTTTGGGACAGTCAAGAACCTACGAGCAGTACTTC.

The chain combines TRBV28 with TRBJ1-5; no clear D. Trimming shortened V by 6 bases and J by 5 bases, and 14 bases separated the two germline ends. Germline V CDR1 and CDR2: MDHEN, SYDVKM. This CDR3 contains 14 residues. The CDR3 DNA sequence: TGTGCCAGCAGGTTAAGAGTCATGTATCAGCCCCAGCATTTT. Residues: CASRLRVMYQPQHF. The complete variable domain, with remaining parts taken from reference TRBV28 and TRBJ1-5, reads DVKVTQSSRYLVKRTGEKVFLECVQDMDHENMFWYRQDPGLGLRLIYFSYDVKMKEKGDIPEGYSVSREKKERFSLILESASTNQTSMYLCASRLRVMYQPQHFGDGTRLSIL.

The V gene is TRBV27, the J gene TRBJ2-1, with D maybe TRBD2 (5 bases). Between the trimmed V and J ends, which lost 5 bases and 7 bases, there was a span of 24 bases. In germline, CDR1 is MNHEY, CDR2 SMNVEV (reference sequence). CDR3 size: 17 residues. The CDR3 region has the DNA TGTGCCAGCAGTGGGGTCCTGGCGGGCTTGGCCCGGAATGAGCAGTTCTTC. Encoded protein: CASSGVLAGLARNEQFF.

V is TRBV9 and J is TRBJ2-7; 12 bases match TRBD2. V gave up 3 bases and J gave up 6 bases; unmatched junction bases: 10. This CDR3 has 16 amino acids. Germline V gives CDR1 SGDLS, CDR2 YYNGEE. Here the CDR3 reads CASSAPGTSGLGEQYF. CDR3 sequence (DNA): TGTGCCAGCAGCGCCCCCGGGACTAGCGGGTTGGGCGAGCAGTACTTC.

The V gene is TRBV5-1, the J gene TRBJ2-5; unclear D gene. The ends were cut back, 6 bases at V and 1 base at J, with 10 bases in the middle. The CDR3 consists of 13 residues. From germline, CDR1 is SGHRS and CDR2 YFSETQ. CDR3 sequence reads: CASTLTVQETQYF. The CDR3, as DNA: TGCGCCAGCACCCTCACGGTCCAAGAGACCCAGTACTTC.

There are a few counts of this clone. Relative to the germline gene, one junction end is altered; a read error may explain this. The CDR3, as DNA: TGTGCCTGGAGTTACGGCTCGGGGAGTCCCCAAACCTTCTTC. Amino acid sequence: CAWSYGSGSPQTFF. V gene TRBV30 combines with J gene TRBJ1-2, with D hard to call. This CDR3 region has 14 residues. The germline V gene encodes CDR1 GTSNPN and CDR2 SVGIG (reference sequence).

The chain has TRBV10-3 and TRBJ2-7; D may be TRBD1 (6 bases). Germline CDR1 is ENHRY and CDR2 is SYGVKD. The CDR3 extends over 12 amino acids. V was cut by 8 bases and J by 1 base, with 9 bases left in between. The CDR3 loop is CAIRDKSYEQYF. CDR3 bases: TGTGCCATCCGGGACAAGTCCTACGAGCAGTACTTC.

The chain uses TRBV9 and TRBJ2-5; the match to TRBD2 covers 7 bases. CDR1 and CDR2 from the germline V gene are SGDLS and YYNGEE. V was pared by 0 bases and J by 1 base, with 3 bases of the junction left unmatched. The CDR3 is 15 residues long. The CDR3 DNA follows: TGTGCCAGCAGCGTAGTGGCTAGCGGCCAAGAGACCCAGTACTTC. Translated: CASSVVASGQETQYF.

The table lists this clone with a count of one. The chain combines TRBV19 with TRBJ1-4; D unresolved. The CDR3 is 14 amino acids. Germline V CDR1 and CDR2: LNHDA, SQIVND (reference sequence). Between the trimmed V and J ends, which lost 9 bases and 0 bases, there was a span of 11 bases. CDR3 region: CASGNGATNEKLFF. CDR3 bases: TGTGCCAGCGGAAATGGAGCAACTAATGAAAAACTGTTTTTT. The full variable domain, its missing parts supplied by reference TRBV19 and TRBJ1-4, is DGGITQSPKYLFRKEGQNVTLSCEQNLNHDAMYWYRQDPGQGLRLIYYSQIVNDFQKGDIAEGYSVSREKKESFPLTVTSAQKNPTAFYLCASGNGATNEKLFFGSGTQLSVL.

There are a few counts of this clone. This sequence joins TRBV2 and TRBJ1-5; weak D call: TRBD1 (6 bases). The CDR3 extends over 16 amino acids. Trimming shortened V by 6 bases and J by 0 bases, and 15 bases separated the two germline ends. Germline loops: CDR1 SNHLY, CDR2 FYNNEI. CDR3 residues: CASSLGTQYSNQPQHF. The CDR3 DNA reads TGTGCCAGCAGCCTCGGGACACAATATAGCAATCAGCCCCAGCATTTT.

The V and J genes are TRBV7-3 and TRBJ1-1, with 8 bases lining up with TRBD1. CDR3 length equals 12 residues. The germline gives CDR1 SGHTA, CDR2 FQGTGA. Germline trimming cut 5 bases from V and 11 bases from J; bases unmatched to any gene: 7. This CDR3 is CASSPGQGGAFF. As DNA, the CDR3 is TGTGCCAGCAGCCCTGGACAGGGTGGGGCTTTCTTT.

This chain uses TRBV27 with TRBJ2-7; the match to TRBD1 covers 7 bases. Germline values: CDR1 MNHEY, CDR2 SMNVEV (reference sequence). This CDR3 comprises 14 residues. V lost 8 bases and J lost 4; bases outside the gene matches: 11. The CDR3 reads CASRSGDRKYEQYF. The CDR3 nucleotides read TGTGCCAGCCGGAGTGGGGACAGAAAATACGAGCAGTACTTC.

This chain connects TRBV4-2 to TRBJ2-2; 12 nucleotides align to TRBD2. The ends lost 3 bases at V and 7 bases at J; junction bases unmatched: 6. The CDR3 length is 16 residues. Germline loops: CDR1 LGHNA, CDR2 YNFKEQ. The CDR3 DNA is TGTGCCAGCAGCCAGGACCTAGCGGGAGGGAACGGGGAGCTGTTTTTT. It codes for CASSQDLAGGNGELFF.

V gene TRBV27 combines with J gene TRBJ1-1; no clear D gene. This CDR3 region has 13 residues. Germline V gives CDR1 MNHEY, CDR2 SMNVEV (reference sequence). Trimming shortened V by 1 base and J by 1 base, and 4 bases separated the two germline ends. CDR3 residues: CASSLFRNTEAFF. The CDR3 nucleotides are TGTGCCAGCAGTTTATTCAGGAACACTGAAGCTTTCTTT.

The chain is built from TRBV5-4 and TRBJ2-7; 8 bases fit TRBD2. The CDR3 covers 14 residues. Germline-derived CDR1 and CDR2 are SGHNT and YYREEE (reference sequence). Germline trimming cut 3 bases from V and 2 bases from J; bases unmatched to any gene: 4. The CDR3 DNA reads as TGTGCCAGCAGCTCAGGCGGGGGGACCTACGAGCAGTACTTC. This codes for CASSSGGGTYEQYF.

The chain recombines TRBV5-1 with TRBJ2-3, with 16 bases identical to TRBD2. After removal of 4 bases from V and 4 bases from J, the junction contained 12 bases not matched to a gene. This CDR3 spans 19 amino acids. The germline CDR1 and CDR2 sequences are SGHRS and YFSETQ. CDR3 loop: CASSLRQGLAGGPADTQYF. The CDR3 region has the DNA TGCGCCAGCAGCCTTCGACAGGGACTAGCGGGAGGGCCGGCAGATACGCAGTATTTT.

This chain links TRBV5-8 with TRBJ2-7, with 7 bases fitting TRBD1. This CDR3 has 16 residues. Germline CDR1 and CDR2: SGHTS and YDEGEE. V lost 4 bases, J lost 5 bases, and 15 bases stayed unmatched. The CDR3 region has the DNA TGTGCCAGCAGCACCGCCCGACAGGGAATCAGCGACGAGCAGTACTTC. Residues: CASSTARQGISDEQYF.

CDR3 in amino acids: CASSIEQGRGSYGYTF. For the CDR3, the DNA is TGTGCCAGTAGTATTGAGCAGGGCAGGGGCTCTTATGGCTACACCTTC. The chain carries TRBV19 and TRBJ1-2; D possibly corresponds to TRBD1 (6 bases). CDR1 LNHDA and CDR2 SQIVND come from the germline V gene (reference sequence). The CDR3 totals 16 residues. The V end lost 3 bases, the J end lost 5 bases, and 19 bases lay between the germline ends.

The J gene is TRBJ1-2, the V gene TRBV6-5; maybe TRBD1 (6 bases). The germline V gene encodes CDR1 MNHEY and CDR2 SVGAGI. V lost 3 bases and J 3 bases, leaving 8 bases between the germline ends. The CDR3 covers 13 residues. CDR3 bases: TGTGCCAGCAGTTATTCAGGGGACTATGGCTACACCTTC. It is translated as CASSYSGDYGYTF.

The chain combines TRBV7-2 with TRBJ2-7, with no clear D. Trimming removed 5 bases at V and 0 bases at J, with 17 bases between. The CDR3 has 16 amino acids. Germline V CDR1 and CDR2: SGHTA, FQGNSA. The DNA for the CDR3 is TGTGCCAGCAGCGTCGCTTGGGCTCCGAGCTCCTACGAGCAGTACTTC. Its protein is CASSVAWAPSSYEQYF.

J is TRBJ1-1 and V is TRBV19; 7 bases match TRBD1. V shed 5 bases and J 1 base; nucleotides not matched to a gene: 4. Per the germline V gene, CDR1 is LNHDA and CDR2 is SQIVND (reference sequence). The CDR3 covers 14 residues. The CDR3 DNA reads TGTGCCAGTAGTTGGGGACAGACGAACACTGAAGCTTTCTTT. Its protein product is CASSWGQTNTEAFF. Supplemented by reference TRBV19 and TRBJ1-1, the full variable domain reads DGGITQSPKYLFRKEGQNVTLSCEQNLNHDAMYWYRQDPGQGLRLIYYSQIVNDFQKGDIAEGYSVSREKKESFPLTVTSAQKNPTAFYLCASSWGQTNTEAFFGQGTRLTVV.

The CDR3 DNA follows: TGTGCCAGCAGCCAAGATGGTTCAGGGAACTATGGCTACACCTTC. It yields the protein CASSQDGSGNYGYTF. The rearrangement links TRBV4-2 to TRBJ1-2; possible D gene TRBD1, 5 bases. CDR3 length: 15 amino acids. Germline V gives CDR1 LGHNA, CDR2 YNFKEQ. Deletions cut 0 bases from V and 2 bases from J, with 10 bases between.